Each of the 23 T cell receptor beta chains below was sequenced from the same sample in a study of monozygotic twins with inflammatory bowel disease. Following a re-call of the 5' RACE reads, TCRdb has one entry per CDR3 protein and lacks DNA. The table lists a few hundred thousand distinct CDR3 sequences. Input material: blood. The receptors here all came from a human donor with ulcerative colitis or Crohn's disease, or a healthy co-twin of an affected twin (not recorded which).

The chain has TRBV7-9 and TRBJ2-5; there is no DNA to check the TCRdb D call of TRBD1. CDR3 length: 16 residues. Per the germline V gene, CDR1 is SEHNR and CDR2 is FQNEAQ (reference sequence). The CDR3 sequence is CASSKPGEGRLETQYF.

The CDR3 is CATAGTGNEKLFF. This chain uses TRBV24-1 with TRBJ1-4; TCRdb selects TRBD1, and the lack of DNA leaves this call unchecked. CDR3 size: 13 residues. The germline V gene has CDR1 KGHDR and CDR2 SFDVKD.

The chain's CDR3 is CASSLGGADTDTQYF. This sequence joins TRBV7-9 and TRBJ2-3; TCRdb picks TRBD1, but there is no DNA to check that call. Looked up from germline, CDR1 is SEHNR and CDR2 is FQNEAQ (reference sequence). CDR3 length equals 15 residues.

CDR3 sequence reads: CSATLRLNTEAFF. The V and J genes are TRBV20-1 and TRBJ1-1. The V gene's germline CDR1 is DFQATT and CDR2 SNEGSKA (reference sequence). The length of the CDR3 is 13 residues.

The gene calls are TRBV6-2 or TRBV6-3 and TRBJ2-1; TCRdb outputs TRBD1, but without DNA this stays unchecked. CDR1 is MNHEY and CDR2 is SVGEGT in the germline V gene. CDR3 size: 14 residues. The CDR3: CASRRQGLGNEQFF.

This chain links TRBV7-2 with TRBJ2-5; TCRdb picks TRBD1, but there is no DNA to check that call. Germline loops: CDR1 SGHTA, CDR2 FQGNSA. This CDR3 is built from 14 residues. The CDR3 reads CASTRVGGQETQYF.

V gene TRBV7-9 combines with J gene TRBJ1-1; TCRdb indicates TRBD1, and absent DNA this call remains unverified. CDR1 and CDR2 from the germline V gene are SEHNR and FQNEAQ (reference sequence). The CDR3 length is 16 residues. CDR3 sequence reads: CASSLGQGRMDTEAFF.

CDR3 region: CASSFFSSGGAISSDTQYF. This chain connects TRBV5-6 to TRBJ2-3; TCRdb proposes TRBD2, but this gene call is untestable without DNA. The CDR3 covers 19 residues. From germline, CDR1 is SGHDT and CDR2 YYEEEE.

The gene calls are TRBV7-9 and TRBJ2-5; TCRdb designates TRBD2, a call that cannot be tested without DNA. There are 14 residues in the CDR3. Germline values: CDR1 SEHNR, CDR2 FQNEAQ (reference sequence). The CDR3 protein is CASSPSATLEAQYF.

V usage is TRBV5-8 and J usage is TRBJ1-4. CDR3 length equals 15 residues. Germline CDR1 reads SGHTS; CDR2 reads YDEGEE. The CDR3 sequence is CASTSGPATNEKLFF.

V usage is TRBV27 and J usage is TRBJ2-2; no DNA is available, so the TRBD2 call from TCRdb remains unchecked. The CDR3 has 19 amino acids. Germline V gene sequence: CDR1 MNHEY, CDR2 SMNVEV (reference sequence). The CDR3 reads CASSPFSSTSVGDTGELFF.

V usage is TRBV20-1 and J usage is TRBJ1-1; TCRdb outputs TRBD1, but without DNA this stays unchecked. The CDR3 is 12 residues long. CDR1 is DFQATT, CDR2 SNEGSKA, per germline (reference sequence). Here the CDR3 reads CSARAGGTEAFF.

V gene TRBV7-9 combines with J gene TRBJ2-1; TCRdb reports TRBD2, a call that lacks DNA to check it against. CDR3 length: 14 residues. Germline CDR1 and CDR2: SEHNR and FQNEAQ (reference sequence). The CDR3 region is CARSSPSGYNEQFF.

The chain joins TRBV12-3 or TRBV12-4 to TRBJ1-5. This CDR3 is 15 amino acids long. This CDR3 reads CASSHFQGRNQPQHF.

The rearrangement links TRBV12-3 or TRBV12-4 to TRBJ1-1. This CDR3 is built from 14 residues. The CDR3 spells CASSSYTMNTEAFF.

The chain carries TRBV5-1 and TRBJ1-5; checking the TCRdb D call of TRBD1 is not possible without DNA. Germline V gives CDR1 SGHRS, CDR2 YFSETQ. The length of the CDR3 is 14 residues. The CDR3 reads CASSLEGGNQPQHF.

This rearrangement joins TRBV19 to TRBJ2-1; TCRdb proposes TRBD1, but this gene call is untestable without DNA. The germline gives CDR1 LNHDA, CDR2 SQIVND (reference sequence). There are 14 residues in the CDR3. The CDR3 protein is CASTGSDSYNEQFF.

This chain uses TRBV13 with TRBJ2-7; checking the TCRdb D call of TRBD1 is not possible without DNA. The V gene's germline CDR1 is PRHDT and CDR2 FYEKMQ (reference sequence). The CDR3 is made up of 13 amino acids. The CDR3 here is CASSLISGEKQYF.

This sequence joins TRBV5-5 and TRBJ1-1. Germline loops: CDR1 SGHKS, CDR2 YYEKEE (reference sequence). This CDR3 has 14 amino acids. The CDR3 spells CASSLGRQYTEAFF.

The rearrangement links TRBV11-2 to TRBJ2-2; absent DNA, TCRdb's TRBD2 call cannot be checked. The CDR3 has 14 amino acids. Germline CDR1 and CDR2: SGHAT and FQNNGV. CDR3 sequence: CAGGYRGVTGELFF.

V gene TRBV7-9 combines with J gene TRBJ2-1; the D call from TCRdb, TRBD1, cannot be confirmed without DNA. The germline V gene encodes CDR1 SEHNR and CDR2 FQNEAQ (reference sequence). The CDR3 is 15 amino acids. The CDR3 reads CASSYRGEILVEQFF.

The chain uses TRBV7-8 and TRBJ2-3; TCRdb picks TRBD2, but there is no DNA to check that call. The germline gives CDR1 SGHVS, CDR2 FQNEAQ. There are 16 residues in the CDR3. The CDR3 spells CASSLGRGGRKDTQYF.

This sequence joins TRBV7-2 and TRBJ1-6; lacking DNA, the TRBD1 call made by TCRdb goes unchecked. The CDR3 loop spans 14 amino acids. CDR1 and CDR2 (germline): SGHTA, FQGNSA. This CDR3 reads CAGSRLGTASPLHF.